Detailed here is one TCR beta chain. Its target is not known. V lost 2 bases to trimming and J lost 7 bases; unmatched junction nucleotides: 10. In germline, CDR1 is LNHDA, CDR2 SQIVND (reference sequence). The CDR3 totals 16 residues. This specimen belongs to a study of cytomegalovirus exposure and HLA in healthy donors. The PCR was carried out with 60 Vbeta primers and 13 Jbeta primers. In the study's own analysis: As a later analysis found, there were 78 million or so unique TCR beta chains, of which around 10 million were shared. Sequenced by immunoSEQ multiplex PCR; TCRdb stores in-frame clones only, minus some. From that table come the V and J calls and clone size; the DNA was used to work out D and trimming. The listing contains around 74,000 clones. Study observations and caveats: By HLA locus, TCR association rates varied in a later analysis, with DRB1 showing the most and HLA-C the fewest. Most TCRs appeared rarely, but some public TCRs recurred in many donors. Fewer N-insertions (relative to the approximately 670-donor mean) were reportedly seen in an Asian-associated ancestry cluster in a later analysis.

Sequenced material: PBMCs. This sequence joins TRBV19 and TRBJ1-5; 8 bases match TRBD1. The clonotype originates from a man aged 50 or older in good health and CMV-seropositive. CDR3 in DNA: TGTGCCAGTAGTATACGGAGCCTCGGACAGGGCCAGCCCCAGCATTTT. Translated: CASSIRSLGQGQPQHF.